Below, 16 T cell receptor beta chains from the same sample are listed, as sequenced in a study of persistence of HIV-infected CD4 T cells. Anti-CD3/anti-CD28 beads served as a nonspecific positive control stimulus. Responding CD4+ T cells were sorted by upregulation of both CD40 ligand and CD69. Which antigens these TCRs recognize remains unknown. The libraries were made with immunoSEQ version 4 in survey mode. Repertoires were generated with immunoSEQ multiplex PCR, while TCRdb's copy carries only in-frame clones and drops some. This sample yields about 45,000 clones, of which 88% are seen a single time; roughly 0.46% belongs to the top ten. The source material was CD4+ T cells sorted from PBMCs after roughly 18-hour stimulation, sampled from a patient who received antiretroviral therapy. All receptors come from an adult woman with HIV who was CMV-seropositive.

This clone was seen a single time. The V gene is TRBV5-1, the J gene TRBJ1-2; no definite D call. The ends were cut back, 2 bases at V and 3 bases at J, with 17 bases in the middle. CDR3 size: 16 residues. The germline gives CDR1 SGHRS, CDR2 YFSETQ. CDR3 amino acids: CASSFLSPGPYYGYTF. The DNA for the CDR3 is TGCGCCAGCAGCTTCCTTTCCCCCGGACCCTACTATGGCTACACCTTC.

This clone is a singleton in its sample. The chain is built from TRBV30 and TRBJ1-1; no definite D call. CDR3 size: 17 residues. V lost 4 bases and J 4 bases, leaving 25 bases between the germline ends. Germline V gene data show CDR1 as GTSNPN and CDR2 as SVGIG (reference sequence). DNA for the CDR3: TGTGCCTGGACAGGAAAAAAGGGCTGGGGTTCAAGCACTGAAGCTTTCTTT. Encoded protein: CAWTGKKGWGSSTEAFF. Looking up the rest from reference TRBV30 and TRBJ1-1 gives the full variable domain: SQTIHQWPATLVQPVGSPLSLECTVEGTSNPNLYWYRQAAGRGLQLLFYSVGIGQISSEVPQNLSASRPQDRQFILSSKKLLLSDSGFYLCAWTGKKGWGSSTEAFFGQGTRLTVV.

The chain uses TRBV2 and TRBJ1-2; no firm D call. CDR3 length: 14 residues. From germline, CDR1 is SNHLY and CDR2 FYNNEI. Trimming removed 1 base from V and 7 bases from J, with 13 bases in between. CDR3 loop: CASSEVGQWGGYTF. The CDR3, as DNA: TGTGCCAGCAGTGAAGTCGGCCAATGGGGTGGCTACACCTTC.

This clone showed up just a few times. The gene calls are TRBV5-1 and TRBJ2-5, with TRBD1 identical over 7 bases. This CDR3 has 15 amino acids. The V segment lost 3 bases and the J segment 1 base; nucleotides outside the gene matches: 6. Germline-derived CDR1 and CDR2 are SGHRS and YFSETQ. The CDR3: CASSSLTGFQETQYF. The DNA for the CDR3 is TGCGCCAGCAGCTCCCTGACAGGGTTCCAAGAGACCCAGTACTTC.

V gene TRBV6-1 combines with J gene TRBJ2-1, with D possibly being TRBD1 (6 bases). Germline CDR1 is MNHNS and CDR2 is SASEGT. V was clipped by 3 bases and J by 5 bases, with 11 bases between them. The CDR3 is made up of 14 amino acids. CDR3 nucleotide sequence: TGTGCCAGCAGTGAGTGGACAGTCGACAATGAGCAGTTCTTC. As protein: CASSEWTVDNEQFF.

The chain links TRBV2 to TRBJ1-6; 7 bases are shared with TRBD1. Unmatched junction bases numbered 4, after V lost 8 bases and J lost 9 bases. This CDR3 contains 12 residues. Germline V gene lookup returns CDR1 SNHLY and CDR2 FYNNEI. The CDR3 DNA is TGTGCCAGCCGAAGGGGGCCTTCACCCCTCCACTTT. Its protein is CASRRGPSPLHF. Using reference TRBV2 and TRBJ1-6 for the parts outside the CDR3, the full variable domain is EPEVTQTPSHQVTQMGQEVILRCVPISNHLYFYWYRQILGQKVEFLVSFYNNEISEKSEIFDDQFSVERPDGSNFTLKIRSTKLEDSAMYFCASRRGPSPLHFGNGTRLTVT.

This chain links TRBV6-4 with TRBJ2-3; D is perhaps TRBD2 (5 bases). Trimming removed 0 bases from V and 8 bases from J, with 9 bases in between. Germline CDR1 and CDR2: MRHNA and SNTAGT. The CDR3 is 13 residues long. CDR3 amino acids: CASSDSRGSTQYF. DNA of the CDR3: TGTGCCAGCAGTGACTCGAGAGGGAGTACGCAGTATTTT.

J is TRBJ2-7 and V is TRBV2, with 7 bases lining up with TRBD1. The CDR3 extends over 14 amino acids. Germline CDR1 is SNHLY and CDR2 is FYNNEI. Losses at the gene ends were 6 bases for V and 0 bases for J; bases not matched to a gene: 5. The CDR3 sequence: CASREQGSSYEQYV. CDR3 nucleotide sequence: TGTGCCAGCAGGGAACAGGGGAGCTCCTACGAGCAGTACGTC.

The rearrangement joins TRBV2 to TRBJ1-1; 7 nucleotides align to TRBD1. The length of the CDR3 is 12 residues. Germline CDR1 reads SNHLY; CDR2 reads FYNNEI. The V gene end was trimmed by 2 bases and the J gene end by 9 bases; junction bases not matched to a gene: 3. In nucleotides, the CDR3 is TGTGCCAGCAGTGAACAGGGGGAAAAAGCTTTCTTT. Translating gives CASSEQGEKAFF.

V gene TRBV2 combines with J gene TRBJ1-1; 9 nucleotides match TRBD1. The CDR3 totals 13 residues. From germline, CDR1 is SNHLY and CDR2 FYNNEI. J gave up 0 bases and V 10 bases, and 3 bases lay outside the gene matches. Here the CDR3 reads CATGTGLNTEAFF. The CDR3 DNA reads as TGTGCCACCGGGACAGGGTTGAACACTGAAGCTTTCTTT.

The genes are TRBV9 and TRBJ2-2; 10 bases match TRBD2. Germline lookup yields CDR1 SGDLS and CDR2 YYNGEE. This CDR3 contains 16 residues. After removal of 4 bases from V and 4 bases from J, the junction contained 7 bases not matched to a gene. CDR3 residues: CASSTRLAGPTGELFF. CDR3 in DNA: TGTGCCAGCAGCACCCGACTAGCGGGCCCCACCGGGGAGCTGTTTTTT.

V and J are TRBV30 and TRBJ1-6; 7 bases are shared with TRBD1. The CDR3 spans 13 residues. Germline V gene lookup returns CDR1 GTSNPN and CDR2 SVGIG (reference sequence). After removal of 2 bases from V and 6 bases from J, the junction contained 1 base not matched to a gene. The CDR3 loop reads CAWSRQGNSPLHF. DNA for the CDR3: TGTGCCTGGAGTAGACAGGGTAATTCACCCCTCCACTTT. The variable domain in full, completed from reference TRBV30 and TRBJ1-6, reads SQTIHQWPATLVQPVGSPLSLECTVEGTSNPNLYWYRQAAGRGLQLLFYSVGIGQISSEVPQNLSASRPQDRQFILSSKKLLLSDSGFYLCAWSRQGNSPLHFGNGTRLTVT.

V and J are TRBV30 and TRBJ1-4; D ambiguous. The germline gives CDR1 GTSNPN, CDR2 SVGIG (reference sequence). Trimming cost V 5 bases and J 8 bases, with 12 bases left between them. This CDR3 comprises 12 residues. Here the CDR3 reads CAWLWRGEKLFF. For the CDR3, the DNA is TGTGCCTGGCTATGGAGAGGAGAAAAACTGTTTTTT.

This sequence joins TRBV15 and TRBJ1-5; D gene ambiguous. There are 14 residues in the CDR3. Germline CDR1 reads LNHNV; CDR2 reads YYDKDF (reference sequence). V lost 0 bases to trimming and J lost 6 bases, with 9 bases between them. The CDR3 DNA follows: TGTGCCACCAGCAGAGATACCTGGATTCAGCCCCAGCATTTT. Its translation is CATSRDTWIQPQHF. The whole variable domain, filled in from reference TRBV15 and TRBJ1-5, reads DAMVIQNPRYQVTQFGKPVTLSCSQTLNHNVMYWYQQKSSQAPKLLFHYYDKDFNNEADTPDNFQSRRPNTSFCFLDIRSPGLGDTAMYLCATSRDTWIQPQHFGDGTRLSIL.

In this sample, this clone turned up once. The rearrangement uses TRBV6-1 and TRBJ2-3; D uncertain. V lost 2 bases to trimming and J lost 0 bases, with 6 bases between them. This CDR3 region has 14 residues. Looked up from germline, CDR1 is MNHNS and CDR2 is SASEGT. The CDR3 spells CASSERSSTDTQYF. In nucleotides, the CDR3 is TGTGCCAGCAGTGAAAGGTCTAGCACAGATACGCAGTATTTT.

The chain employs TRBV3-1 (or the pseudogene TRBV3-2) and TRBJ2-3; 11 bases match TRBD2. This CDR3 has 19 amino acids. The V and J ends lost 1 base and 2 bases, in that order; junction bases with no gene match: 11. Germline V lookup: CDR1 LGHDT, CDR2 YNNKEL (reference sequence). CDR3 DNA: TGTGCCAGCAGCCAAGGGTTAGCTAGCGGGGGGTCTATCACAGATACGCAGTATTTT. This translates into CASSQGLASGGSITDTQYF.